A selection of T cell receptor beta chains follows, all from one sample in a study of T cells in Graves' hyperthyroidism and ophthalmopathy. TCRdb reprocessed the multiplex PCR reads with MiXCR, giving one entry per CDR3 protein. The profile shows about half a million distinct CDR3 sequences, less than 25% of them singletons. Material: blood. The receptors shown here come from a young man with Graves' hyperthyroidism. CDR3s include the opening cysteine and the closing phenylalanine or tryptophan. D genes are given only for firm matches. The listing skips clone size in some rows; elsewhere it reads once, few, many or a size class.

>13|-|TRBV19|TRBJ2-2|-
CASSGPYFGELFF
TGTGCCAGTAGTGGGCCATATTTCGGGGAGCTGTTTTTT
>17|few|TRBV2|TRBJ2-2|-
CASSDGGTGIHTGELFF
TGTGCCAGCAGTGACGGGGGCACAGGGATTCACACCGGGGAGCTGTTTTTT
>13|many|TRBV6-1|TRBJ1-6|-
CASSELAGVHLHF
TGTGCCAGCAGTGAACTCGCAGGGGTTCACCTCCACTTT
>14|many|TRBV6-5|TRBJ1-5|-
CASSYWGVWQPQHF
TGTGCCAGCAGTTACTGGGGGGTATGGCAGCCCCAGCATTTT
>15|-|TRBV6-1|TRBJ1-1|-
CASSLRGWMNTEAFF
TGTGCCAGCAGTCTCAGGGGTTGGATGAACACTGAAGCTTTCTTT
>15|many|TRBV6-5|TRBJ1-3|-
CASSYSGRSGNTIYF
TGTGCCAGCAGTTACTCGGGCCGCTCTGGAAACACCATATATTTT
>14|few|TRBV19|TRBJ2-2|-
CASSTTRGTGELFF
TGTGCCAGTAGTACGACTAGAGGCACCGGGGAGCTGTTTTTT
>12|few|TRBV20-1|TRBJ1-2|-
CSAPGGVYGYTF
TGCAGTGCTCCGGGGGGGGTATATGGCTACACCTTC
>13|many|TRBV6-5|TRBJ1-1|-
CASQIEDDTEAFF
TGTGCCAGTCAAATAGAGGATGACACTGAAGCTTTCTTT
>16|once|TRBV12-3/TRBV12-4|TRBJ2-7|TRBD1
CASSLVVGQREPEQYF
TGTGCCAGCAGTTTAGTAGTGGGACAGAGAGAACCCGAGCAGTACTTC
>19|many|TRBV7-2|TRBJ1-5|-
CASSLGSGSWARSHQPQHF
TGTGCCAGCAGCTTAGGCTCCGGGTCCTGGGCCCGCAGTCATCAGCCCCAGCATTTT
>14|many|TRBV19|TRBJ1-1|-
CASTPWAGNTEAFF
TGTGCCAGTACCCCATGGGCAGGTAACACTGAAGCTTTCTTT
>16|few|TRBV13|TRBJ1-2|TRBD1
CASSLVGTGGDYGYTF
TGTGCCAGCAGCTTAGTGGGGACAGGGGGCGACTATGGCTACACCTTC
>16|few|TRBV5-1|TRBJ1-2|TRBD1
CASSSIFLGTGYGYTF
TGCGCCAGCAGCTCGATATTCCTTGGGACAGGCTATGGCTACACCTTC
>13|many|TRBV3-1|TRBJ2-2|-
CASSPGGDGELFF
TGTGCCAGCAGCCCAGGGGGGGACGGGGAGCTGTTTTTT
>14|many|TRBV29-1|TRBJ1-1|-
CSVEVLLEWTEAFF
TGCAGCGTTGAAGTCCTCCTCGAGTGGACTGAAGCTTTCTTT
>15|many|TRBV6-1|TRBJ1-2|-
CASSIFPGTYYGYTF
TGTGCCAGCAGTATTTTTCCCGGGACCTACTATGGCTACACCTTC
>14|few|TRBV10-3|TRBJ1-1|-
CAISALGVNTEAFF
TGTGCCATCAGTGCATTAGGGGTGAACACTGAAGCTTTCTTT
>15|-|TRBV2|TRBJ1-5|TRBD1
CATREGGRGNQPQHF
TGTGCCACTAGAGAAGGGGGCAGGGGCAATCAGCCCCAGCATTTT
>13|many|TRBV2|TRBJ1-5|-
CASSVGNDQPQHF
TGTGCCAGCAGTGTGGGGAATGATCAGCCCCAGCATTTT
>15|-|TRBV3-1|TRBJ1-2|-
CASSQKPWTNYGYTF
TGTGCCAGCAGCCAAAAACCGTGGACCAACTATGGCTACACCTTC
>14|-|TRBV9|TRBJ1-5|-
CASSDQLGNQPQHF
TGTGCCAGCAGCGACCAACTCGGGAATCAGCCCCAGCATTTT
>15|many|TRBV6-5|TRBJ2-5|TRBD2
CASSYWRGAQETQYF
TGTGCCAGCAGTTATTGGCGGGGGGCACAAGAGACCCAGTACTTC
>13|-|TRBV2|TRBJ2-3|-
CASSGQGTDTQYF
TGTGCCAGCAGTGGTCAAGGCACAGATACGCAGTATTTT
>14|many|TRBV6-1|TRBJ2-7|-
CASSEPRGKYEQYF
TGTGCCAGCAGTGAACCCAGGGGAAAATACGAGCAGTACTTC
>14|-|TRBV6-4|TRBJ1-2|-
CASSDGGHVRGYTF
TGTGCCAGCAGTGACGGGGGACACGTTAGAGGCTACACCTTC
>15|many|TRBV7-2|TRBJ2-7|-
CASSSSSSPPYEQYF
TGTGCCAGCAGCTCCTCCAGCAGTCCGCCCTACGAGCAGTACTTC
>14|-|TRBV27|TRBJ2-7|TRBD2
CASSLLGLVHEQYF
TGTGCCAGCAGTTTATTGGGACTAGTCCACGAGCAGTACTTC
>14|-|TRBV28|TRBJ1-2|-
CASTRTALTYGYTF
TGTGCCAGCACCCGGACAGCTCTGACCTATGGCTACACCTTC
>14|many|TRBV12-3/TRBV12-4|TRBJ1-2|TRBD1
CASRPGQEKYGYTF
TGTGCCAGCAGACCGGGACAGGAGAAGTATGGCTACACCTTC
>11|few|TRBV24-1|TRBJ2-2|-
CATQYTGELFF
TGTGCCACCCAGTACACCGGGGAGCTGTTTTTT
>18|-|TRBV3-1|TRBJ2-3|-
CASSQDRRRGAGTDTQYF
TGTGCCAGCAGCCAAGACCGGAGGAGGGGCGCCGGCACAGATACGCAGTATTTT
>11|few|TRBV30|TRBJ1-2|-
CAWRQNYGYTF
TGTGCCTGGAGGCAGAATTATGGCTACACCTTC
>16|many|TRBV25-1|TRBJ2-5|-
CASSEYRQESQETQYF
TGTGCCAGCAGTGAATATAGGCAGGAGAGCCAAGAGACCCAGTACTTC
>18|many|TRBV11-2|TRBJ2-5|TRBD2
CASSLVLSSGGASETQYF
TGTGCCAGCAGCTTAGTATTATCGAGCGGGGGGGCTTCAGAGACCCAGTACTTC
>15|many|TRBV2|TRBJ1-5|-
CASKEGSPSNQPQHF
TGTGCCAGCAAGGAGGGGTCCCCTAGCAATCAGCCCCAGCATTTT
>15|-|TRBV18|TRBJ2-7|-
CASSPSRGIGDEQYF
TGTGCCAGCTCACCAAGTAGGGGAATAGGGGACGAGCAGTACTTC
>13|many|TRBV7-7|TRBJ1-1|-
CASSYKEGTEAFF
TGTGCCAGCAGCTATAAGGAGGGGACTGAAGCTTTCTTT
>14|many|TRBV19|TRBJ1-2|-
CASSLRRHNYGYTF
TGTGCCAGTAGCCTCAGACGGCATAACTATGGCTACACCTTC
>13|-|TRBV13|TRBJ2-5|-
CASSRLGLETQYF
TGTGCCAGCAGCAGACTAGGGTTGGAGACCCAGTACTTC
>17|-|TRBV28|TRBJ2-7|-
CASSLGSVGRGTYEQYF
TGTGCCAGCAGTTTAGGATCGGTGGGCAGGGGTACCTACGAGCAGTACTTC
>13|many|TRBV12-3/TRBV12-4|TRBJ2-7|-
CASSFGNSYEQYF
TGTGCCAGCAGTTTCGGAAACTCCTACGAGCAGTACTTC
>15|few|TRBV2|TRBJ1-5|-
CASSDRGGPGQPQHF
TGTGCCAGCAGTGATCGGGGGGGCCCAGGTCAGCCCCAGCATTTT
>11|many|TRBV20-1|TRBJ1-1|-
CSETANTEAFF
TGCAGCGAGACTGCTAACACTGAAGCTTTCTTT
>12|-|TRBV29-1|TRBJ2-7|-
CSAGKDSYEQYF
TGCAGCGCTGGCAAGGACTCCTACGAGCAGTACTTC
>14|-|TRBV5-1|TRBJ2-7|TRBD2
CASSPAGLAGPQYF
TGCGCCAGCAGCCCAGCGGGACTAGCGGGGCCGCAGTACTTC
>14|many|TRBV11-2|TRBJ1-1|TRBD1
CASSSQTGIFEAFF
TGTGCCAGCAGCTCCCAGACAGGGATCTTTGAAGCTTTCTTT
>15|many|TRBV6-5|TRBJ1-1|-
CASSYSAGSNTEAFF
TGTGCCAGCAGTTACTCTGCAGGATCGAACACTGAGGCTTTCTTT
>14|many|TRBV28|TRBJ2-5|-
CASSPLWGRETQYF
TGTGCCAGCAGTCCGCTCTGGGGCCGGGAGACCCAGTACTTC
>14|many|TRBV28|TRBJ2-7|TRBD1
CASSQRDSAYEQYF
TGTGCCAGCAGTCAACGGGACAGCGCCTACGAGCAGTACTTC
>16|few|TRBV12-3/TRBV12-4|TRBJ1-1|-
CASRSGIVWKPTEAFF
TGTGCCAGCCGGTCCGGGATAGTGTGGAAGCCCACTGAAGCTTTCTTT
>15|-|TRBV6-1|TRBJ1-5|-
CASSEIVSVNQPQHF
TGTGCCAGCAGTGAAATCGTGTCAGTTAATCAGCCCCAGCATTTT
>15|many|TRBV12-3/TRBV12-4|TRBJ1-1|TRBD1
CASSLRGTGGSEAFF
TGTGCCAGCAGTTTACGTGGGACAGGGGGCTCTGAAGCTTTCTTT